The entry below gives a single T cell receptor (beta chain) sequence along with its context. Its antigen is unknown. Making TCR cDNA involved 5'RACE template switching, which added UMIs and a universal primer site. One entry per CDR3 protein, called by TCRdb with MiXCR from the 5' RACE reads. The table includes 450,000 to 550,000 distinct CDR3 sequences, about a fifth detected once. The data derive from a study of T cells after yellow fever vaccination. Study context: SMART-Seq v4 Ultra Low Input prepared libraries from low-cell fractions. Broader study findings: The presence of abundant clonotypes contaminating from the bulk population was possible in FACS-sorted repertoires. Subsequent booster samples again held most clones from primary vaccination (96% CD4, 85% to 90% CD8).

The CDR3 length is 13 residues. In germline, CDR1 is DFQATT, CDR2 SNEGSKA (reference sequence). The V segment lost 5 bases and the J segment 6 bases; nucleotides outside the gene matches: 4. This clonotype was sampled from a man in his late teens or twenties who received the YFV17D yellow fever vaccine. The V gene is TRBV20-1, the J gene TRBJ2-1; the match to TRBD2 covers 10 bases. The material was PBMCs, obtained roughly 20 days after the first yellow fever vaccination. The CDR3 here is CSARTSGFNEQFF. The CDR3 region has the DNA TGCAGTGCTCGGACTAGCGGTTTCAATGAGCAGTTCTTC.